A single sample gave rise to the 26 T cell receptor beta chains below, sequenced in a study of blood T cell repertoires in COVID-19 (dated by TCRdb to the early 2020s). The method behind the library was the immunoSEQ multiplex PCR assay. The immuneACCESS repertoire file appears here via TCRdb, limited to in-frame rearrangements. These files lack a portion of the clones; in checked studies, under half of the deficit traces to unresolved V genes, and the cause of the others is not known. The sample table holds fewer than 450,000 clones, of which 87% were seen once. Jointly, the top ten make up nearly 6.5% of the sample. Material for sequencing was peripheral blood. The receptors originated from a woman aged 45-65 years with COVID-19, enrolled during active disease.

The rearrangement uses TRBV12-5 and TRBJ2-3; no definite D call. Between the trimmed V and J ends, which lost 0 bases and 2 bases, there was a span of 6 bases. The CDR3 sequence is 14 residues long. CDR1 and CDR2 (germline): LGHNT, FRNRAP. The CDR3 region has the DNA TGTGCTAGTGGTTTGGTACTGGTCACAGATACGCAGTATTTT. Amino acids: CASGLVLVTDTQYF.

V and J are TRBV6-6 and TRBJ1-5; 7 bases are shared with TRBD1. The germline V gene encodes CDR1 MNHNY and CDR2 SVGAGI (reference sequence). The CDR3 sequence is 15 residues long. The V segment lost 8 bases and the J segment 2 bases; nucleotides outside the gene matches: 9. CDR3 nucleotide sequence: TGTGCCAGCTGCCAACAGGGGTCGGGCAATCAGCCCCAGCATTTT. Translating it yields CASCQQGSGNQPQHF.

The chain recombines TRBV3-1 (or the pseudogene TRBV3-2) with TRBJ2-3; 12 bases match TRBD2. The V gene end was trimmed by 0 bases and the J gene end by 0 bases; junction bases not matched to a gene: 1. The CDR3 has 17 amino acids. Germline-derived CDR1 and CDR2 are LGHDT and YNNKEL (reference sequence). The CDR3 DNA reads TGTGCCAGCAGCCAAGATGGGACTAGCGGGAGCACAGATACGCAGTATTTT. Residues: CASSQDGTSGSTDTQYF.

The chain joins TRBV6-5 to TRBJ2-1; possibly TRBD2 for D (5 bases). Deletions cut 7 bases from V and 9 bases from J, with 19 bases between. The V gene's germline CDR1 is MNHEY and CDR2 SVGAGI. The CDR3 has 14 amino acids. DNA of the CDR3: TGTGCCAGCAAACGAGGGCTAGCTGGGGTTGAGCAGTTCTTC. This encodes CASKRGLAGVEQFF.

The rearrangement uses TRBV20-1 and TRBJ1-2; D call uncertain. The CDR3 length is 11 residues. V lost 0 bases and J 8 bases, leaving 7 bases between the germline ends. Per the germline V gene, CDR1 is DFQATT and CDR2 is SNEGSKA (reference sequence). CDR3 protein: CSARDVRGYTF. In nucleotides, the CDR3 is TGCAGTGCTAGAGACGTCAGAGGCTACACCTTC.

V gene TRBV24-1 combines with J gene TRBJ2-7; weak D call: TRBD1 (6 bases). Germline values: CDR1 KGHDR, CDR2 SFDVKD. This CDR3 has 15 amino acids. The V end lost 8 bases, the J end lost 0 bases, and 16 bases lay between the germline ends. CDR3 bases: TGTGCCACCAACCAGGATAGGGACACCTCCTACGAGCAGTACTTC. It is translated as CATNQDRDTSYEQYF.

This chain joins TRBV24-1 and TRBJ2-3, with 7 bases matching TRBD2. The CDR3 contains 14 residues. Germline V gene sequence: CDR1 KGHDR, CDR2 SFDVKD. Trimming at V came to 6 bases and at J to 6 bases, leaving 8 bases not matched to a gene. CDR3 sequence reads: CATSLAGPSDTQYF. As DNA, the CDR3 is TGTGCCACCAGTTTAGCGGGCCCCTCCGATACGCAGTATTTT.

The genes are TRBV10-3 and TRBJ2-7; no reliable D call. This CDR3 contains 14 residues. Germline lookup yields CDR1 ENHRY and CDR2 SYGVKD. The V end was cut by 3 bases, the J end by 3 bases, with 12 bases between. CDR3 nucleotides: TGTGCCATCAGTGATCTGAGTCCCCGCTACGAGCAGTACTTC. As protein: CAISDLSPRYEQYF.

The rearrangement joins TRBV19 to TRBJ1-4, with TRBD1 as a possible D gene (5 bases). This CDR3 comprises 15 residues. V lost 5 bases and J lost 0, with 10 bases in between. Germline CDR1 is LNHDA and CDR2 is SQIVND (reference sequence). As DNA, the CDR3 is TGTGCCAGTAGTTTGGGGACTGCAACTAATGAAAAACTGTTTTTT. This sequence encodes CASSLGTATNEKLFF. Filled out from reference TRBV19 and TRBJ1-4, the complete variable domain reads DGGITQSPKYLFRKEGQNVTLSCEQNLNHDAMYWYRQDPGQGLRLIYYSQIVNDFQKGDIAEGYSVSREKKESFPLTVTSAQKNPTAFYLCASSLGTATNEKLFFGSGTQLSVL.

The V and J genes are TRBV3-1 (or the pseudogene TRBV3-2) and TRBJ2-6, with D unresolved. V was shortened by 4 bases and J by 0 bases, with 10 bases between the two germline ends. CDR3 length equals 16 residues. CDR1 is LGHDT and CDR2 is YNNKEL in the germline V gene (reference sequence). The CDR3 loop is CASSPPYSSGANVLTF. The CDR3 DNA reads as TGTGCCAGCAGCCCCCCGTATAGCTCTGGGGCCAACGTCCTGACTTTC.

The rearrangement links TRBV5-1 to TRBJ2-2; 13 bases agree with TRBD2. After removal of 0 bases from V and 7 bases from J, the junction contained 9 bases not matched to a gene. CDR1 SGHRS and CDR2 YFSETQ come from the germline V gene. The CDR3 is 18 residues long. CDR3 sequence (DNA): TGCGCCAGCAGCTTGGTAGCACTAGCGGGAGGGTTCATCGGGGAGCTGTTTTTT. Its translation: CASSLVALAGGFIGELFF.

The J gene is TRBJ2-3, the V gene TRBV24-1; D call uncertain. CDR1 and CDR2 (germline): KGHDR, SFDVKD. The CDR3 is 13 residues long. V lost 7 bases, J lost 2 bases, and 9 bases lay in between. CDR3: CATSHSYTDTQYF. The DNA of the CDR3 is TGTGCCACCAGCCATAGCTACACAGATACGCAGTATTTT.

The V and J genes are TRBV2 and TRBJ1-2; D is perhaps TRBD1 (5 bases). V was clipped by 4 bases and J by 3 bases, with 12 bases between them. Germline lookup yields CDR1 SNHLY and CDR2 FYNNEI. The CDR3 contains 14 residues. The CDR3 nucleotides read TGTGCCAGCAGTGGGTCAGGGAACCACTATGGCTACACCTTC. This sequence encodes CASSGSGNHYGYTF.

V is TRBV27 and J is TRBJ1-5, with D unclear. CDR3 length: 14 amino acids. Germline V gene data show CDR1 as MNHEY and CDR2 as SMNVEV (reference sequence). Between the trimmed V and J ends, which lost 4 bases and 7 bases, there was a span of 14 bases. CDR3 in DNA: TGTGCCAGCAGTTCCCCCCGCGAGGAACAGCCCCAGCATTTT. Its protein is CASSSPREEQPQHF.

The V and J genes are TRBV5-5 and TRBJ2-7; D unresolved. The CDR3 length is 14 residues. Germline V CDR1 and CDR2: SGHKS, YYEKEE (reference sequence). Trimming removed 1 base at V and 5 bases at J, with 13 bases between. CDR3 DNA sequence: TGTGCCAGCAGCTTGTCATGGGTAGCTGACGAGCAGTACTTC. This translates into CASSLSWVADEQYF.

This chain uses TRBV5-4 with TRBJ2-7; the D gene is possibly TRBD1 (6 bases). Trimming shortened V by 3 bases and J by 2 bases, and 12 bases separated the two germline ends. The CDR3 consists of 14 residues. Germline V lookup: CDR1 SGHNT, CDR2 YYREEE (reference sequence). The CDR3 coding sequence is TGTGCCAGCAGCTGGACAGCTGATGCCTACGAGCAGTACTTC. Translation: CASSWTADAYEQYF.

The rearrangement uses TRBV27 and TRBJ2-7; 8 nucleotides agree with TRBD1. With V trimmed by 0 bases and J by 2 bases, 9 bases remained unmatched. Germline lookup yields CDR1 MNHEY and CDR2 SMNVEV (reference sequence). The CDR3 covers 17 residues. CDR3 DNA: TGTGCCAGCAGTTTATCGATACGACAGGGGATAGCCTACGAGCAGTACTTC. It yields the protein CASSLSIRQGIAYEQYF.

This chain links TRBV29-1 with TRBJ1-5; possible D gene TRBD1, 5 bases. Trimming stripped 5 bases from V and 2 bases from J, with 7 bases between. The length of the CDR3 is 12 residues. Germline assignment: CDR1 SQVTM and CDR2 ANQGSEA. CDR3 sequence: CSVQQGNQPQHF. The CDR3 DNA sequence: TGCAGCGTTCAACAGGGCAATCAGCCCCAGCATTTT.

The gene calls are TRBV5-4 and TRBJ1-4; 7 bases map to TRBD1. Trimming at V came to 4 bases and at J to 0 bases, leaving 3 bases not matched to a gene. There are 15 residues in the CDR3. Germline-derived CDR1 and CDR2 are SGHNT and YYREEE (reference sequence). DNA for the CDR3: TGTGCCAGCAGCCCCGGACAGGCAACTAATGAAAAACTGTTTTTT. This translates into CASSPGQATNEKLFF. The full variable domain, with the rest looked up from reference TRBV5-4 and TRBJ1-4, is ETGVTQSPTHLIKTRGQQVTLRCSSQSGHNTVSWYQQALGQGPQFIFQYYREEENGRGNFPPRFSGLQFPNYSSELNVNALELDDSALYLCASSPGQATNEKLFFGSGTQLSVL.

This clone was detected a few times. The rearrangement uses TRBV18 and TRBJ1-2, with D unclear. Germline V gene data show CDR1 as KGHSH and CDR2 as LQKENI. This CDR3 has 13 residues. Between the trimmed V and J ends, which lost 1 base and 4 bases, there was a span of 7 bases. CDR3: CASSPRESYGYTF. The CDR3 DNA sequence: TGTGCCAGCTCACCACGGGAGAGCTATGGCTACACCTTC.

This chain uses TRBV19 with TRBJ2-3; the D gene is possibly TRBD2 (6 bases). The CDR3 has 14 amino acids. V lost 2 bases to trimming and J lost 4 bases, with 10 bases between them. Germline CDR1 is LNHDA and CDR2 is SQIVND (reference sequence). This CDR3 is CASSIRGTSDTQYF. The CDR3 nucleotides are TGTGCCAGTAGTATACGCGGGACTTCAGATACGCAGTATTTT.

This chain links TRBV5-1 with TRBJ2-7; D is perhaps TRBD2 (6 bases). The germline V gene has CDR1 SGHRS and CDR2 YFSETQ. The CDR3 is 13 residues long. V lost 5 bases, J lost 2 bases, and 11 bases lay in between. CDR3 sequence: CASSLSGTYEQYF. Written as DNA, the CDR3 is TGCGCCAGCAGTCTTAGCGGAACCTACGAGCAGTACTTC. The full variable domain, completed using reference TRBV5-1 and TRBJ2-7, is KAGVTQTPRYLIKTRGQQVTLSCSPISGHRSVSWYQQTPGQGLQFLFEYFSETQRNKGNFPGRFSGRQFSNSRSEMNVSTLELGDSALYLCASSLSGTYEQYFGPGTRLTVT.

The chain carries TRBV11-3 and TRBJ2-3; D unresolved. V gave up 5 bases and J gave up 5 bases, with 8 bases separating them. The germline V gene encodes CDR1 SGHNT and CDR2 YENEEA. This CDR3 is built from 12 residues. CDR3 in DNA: TGTGCCAGCAGCCGATCGGGAGATACGCAGTATTTT. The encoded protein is CASSRSGDTQYF.

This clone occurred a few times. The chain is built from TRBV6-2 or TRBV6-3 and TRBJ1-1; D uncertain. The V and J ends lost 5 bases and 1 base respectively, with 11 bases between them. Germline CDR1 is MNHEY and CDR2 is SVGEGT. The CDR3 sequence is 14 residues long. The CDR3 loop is CASSTLRWNTEAFF. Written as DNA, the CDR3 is TGTGCCAGCAGTACCCTGAGGTGGAACACTGAAGCTTTCTTT.

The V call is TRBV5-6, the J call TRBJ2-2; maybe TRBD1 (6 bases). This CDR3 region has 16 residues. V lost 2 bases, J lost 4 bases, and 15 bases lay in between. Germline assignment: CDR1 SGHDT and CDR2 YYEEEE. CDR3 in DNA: TGTGCCAGCAGCTTTTGGAACAGGGCTTTCACCGGGGAGCTGTTTTTT. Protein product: CASSFWNRAFTGELFF. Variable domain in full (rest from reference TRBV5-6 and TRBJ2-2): DAGVTQSPTHLIKTRGQQVTLRCSPKSGHDTVSWYQQALGQGPQFIFQYYEEEERQRGNFPDRFSGHQFPNYSSELNVNALLLGDSALYLCASSFWNRAFTGELFFGEGSRLTVL.

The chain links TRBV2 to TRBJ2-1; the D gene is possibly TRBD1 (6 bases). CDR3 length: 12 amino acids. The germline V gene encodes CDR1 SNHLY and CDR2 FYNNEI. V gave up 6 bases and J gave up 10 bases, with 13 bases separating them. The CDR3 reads CASRGWTEEQFF. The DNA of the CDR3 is TGTGCCAGCAGAGGGTGGACAGAAGAGCAGTTCTTC.